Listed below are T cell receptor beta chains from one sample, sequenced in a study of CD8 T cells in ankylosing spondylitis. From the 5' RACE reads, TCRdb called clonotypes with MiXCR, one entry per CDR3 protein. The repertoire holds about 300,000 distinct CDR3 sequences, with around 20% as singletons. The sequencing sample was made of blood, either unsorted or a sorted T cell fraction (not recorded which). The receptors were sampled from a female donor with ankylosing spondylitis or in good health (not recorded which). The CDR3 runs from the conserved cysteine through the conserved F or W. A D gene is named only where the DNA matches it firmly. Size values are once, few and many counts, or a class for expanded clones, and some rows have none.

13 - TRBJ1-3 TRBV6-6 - TGTGCCTCCGTCGGGAGGACTGGAAACACCATATATTTT CASVGRTGNTIYF
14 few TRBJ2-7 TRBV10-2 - TGCGCCAGCAGTCTGCGAGGAGAGGGCTACGAGCAGTACTTC CASSLRGEGYEQYF
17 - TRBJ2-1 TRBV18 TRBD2 TGTGCCAGCTCCCCTCCGGGGAGACTAGCTGGGGACAATGAGCAGTTCTTC CASSPPGRLAGDNEQFF
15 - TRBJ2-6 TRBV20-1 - TGCAGTGCTAGCGGTCGTCCCTCTGGGGCCAACGTCCTGACTTTC CSASGRPSGANVLTF
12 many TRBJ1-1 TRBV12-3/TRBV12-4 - TGTGCCAGCTTCTACACGAACACTGAAGCTTTCTTT CASFYTNTEAFF
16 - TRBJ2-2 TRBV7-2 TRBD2 TGTGCCAGCAGCTTAGGGCGACTAGCGGGAGTTAGGGAGCTGTTTTTT CASSLGRLAGVRELFF
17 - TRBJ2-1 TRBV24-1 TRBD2 TGTGCCACCAGTGATTCTCGGACTAGCGGGAGTTTCAATGAGCAGTTCTTC CATSDSRTSGSFNEQFF
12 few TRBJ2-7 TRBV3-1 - TGTGCCAGCAGCCAAGACTACCACGAGCAGTACTTC CASSQDYHEQYF
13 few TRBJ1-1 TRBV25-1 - TGTGCCAGCAGTGAATTCGGGAAGGAAGAAGCTTTCTTT CASSEFGKEEAFF
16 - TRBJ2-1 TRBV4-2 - TGTGCCAGCAGCCAAGAAACCTGGAGGGCCGGGGGTGAGCAGTTCTTC CASSQETWRAGGEQFF
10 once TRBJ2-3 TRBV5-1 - TGCGCCAGCTCGGCAGATACGCAGTATTTT CASSADTQYF
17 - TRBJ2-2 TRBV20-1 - TGCTGTGCTAGAGATGCGTGGGGGGAAACGAACACCGGGGAGCTGTTTTTT CCARDAWGETNTGELFF
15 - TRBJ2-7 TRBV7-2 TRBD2 TGTGCCAGCAGCTTTCCGGGACTAGCGGATTACGAGCAGTACTTC CASSFPGLADYEQYF
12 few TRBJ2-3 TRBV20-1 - TGCAGTGCTAGAGTCGGCGGGAATACGCAGTATTTT CSARVGGNTQYF
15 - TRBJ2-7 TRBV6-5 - TGTGCCAGCAGTTACAGAGGGGGGGCCTCCTACGAGCAGTACTTC CASSYRGGASYEQYF
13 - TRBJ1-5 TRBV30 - TGTGCCTGGAGTGGGGGCGGGGGCCAGCCCCAGCATTTT CAWSGGGGQPQHF